This entry describes one T cell receptor beta chain. Its antigen is as yet unknown. TCRalpha and TCRbeta libraries used 5'RACE with constant-segment primers and UMIs. TCRdb reanalysed the 5' RACE reads using MiXCR and keeps one entry per CDR3 protein. The sample holds about 430,000 distinct CDR3 sequences, approximately 24% seen once. The data originate from a study of T-cell memory formation after mild COVID-19. The wider study: TCR clusters largely stayed donor specific. Study-level results: Mainly CM and EM harbored the contracting CD4+ clones; mainly EMRA harbored the CD8+ ones. From day 15 to 85, contracting clones were balanced between CD4 and CD8, whereas later expanders leaned toward CD4+.

Per the germline V gene, CDR1 is MNHEY and CDR2 is SVGEGT. This CDR3 is 15 amino acids long. The junction had 7 bases not matched to a gene; V was cut back by 5 bases and J by 4 bases. The specimen sequenced was PBMCs or a T cell subset sorted from them (not recorded which). The chain links TRBV6-2 or TRBV6-3 to TRBJ2-5, with 10 bases matching TRBD2. The TCR was taken from an adult woman who had mild COVID-19 (a few samples of this study predate the infection). Cell type and time point are not known. The CDR3 loop reads CASSTTSGLSETQYF. Here the CDR3 DNA reads TGTGCCAGCAGTACGACTAGCGGGCTCTCAGAGACCCAGTACTTC.